This T cell receptor (beta chain) appears in the sequencing data of a study of cytomegalovirus exposure and HLA in healthy donors. Germline V gene sequence: CDR1 SGHKS, CDR2 YYEKEE (reference sequence). The CDR3 extends over 15 amino acids. V trimming: 4 bases; J trimming: 2 bases; junction bases outside the gene matches: 8. With regard to this clone: Its specificity is unknown.

Some clones are missing from TCRdb's copy, which holds only in-frame ones; the method was immunoSEQ multiplex PCR. The profile shows 140,000 or so clones, roughly 92% of them singletons. Overall study results and limits: Investigators reported approximately 170 TCR beta chains as tied to cytomegalovirus. Cytomegalovirus status, reportedly, was diagnosed with high specificity and sensitivity by the classifier.

Sequenced input: PBMCs. This TCR was recovered from a man aged 18-30 years in good health and CMV-seronegative. The chain uses TRBV5-5 and TRBJ1-2; 7 nucleotides line up with TRBD1. CDR3 region: CASSVKQGTNYGYTF. The CDR3 coding sequence is TGTGCCAGCAGCGTAAAACAGGGGACGAACTATGGCTACACCTTC. Using reference TRBV5-5 and TRBJ1-2 for the parts outside the CDR3, the full variable domain is DAGVTQSPTHLIKTRGQQVTLRCSPISGHKSVSWYQQVLGQGPQFIFQYYEKEERGRGNFPDRFSARQFPNYSSELNVNALLLGDSALYLCASSVKQGTNYGYTFGSGTRLTVV.